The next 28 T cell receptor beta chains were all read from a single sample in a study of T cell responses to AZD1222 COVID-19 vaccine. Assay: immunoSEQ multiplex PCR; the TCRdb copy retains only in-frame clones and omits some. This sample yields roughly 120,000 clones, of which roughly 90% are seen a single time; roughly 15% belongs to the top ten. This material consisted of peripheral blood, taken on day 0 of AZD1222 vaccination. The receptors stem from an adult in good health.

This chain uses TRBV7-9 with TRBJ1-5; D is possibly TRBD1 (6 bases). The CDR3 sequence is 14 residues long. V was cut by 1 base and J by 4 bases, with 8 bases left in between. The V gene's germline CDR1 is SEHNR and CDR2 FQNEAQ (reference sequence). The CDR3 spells CASSLGGLNQPQHF. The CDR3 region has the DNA TGTGCCAGCAGCTTAGGGGGGCTGAATCAGCCCCAGCATTTT.

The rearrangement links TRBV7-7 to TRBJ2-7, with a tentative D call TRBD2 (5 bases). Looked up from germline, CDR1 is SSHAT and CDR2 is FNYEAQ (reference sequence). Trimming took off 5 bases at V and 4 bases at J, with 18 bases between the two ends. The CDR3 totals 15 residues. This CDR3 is CASSRRRKFRYEQYV. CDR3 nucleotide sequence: TGTGCCAGCAGCCGCAGGAGGAAGTTTCGATACGAGCAGTACGTC.

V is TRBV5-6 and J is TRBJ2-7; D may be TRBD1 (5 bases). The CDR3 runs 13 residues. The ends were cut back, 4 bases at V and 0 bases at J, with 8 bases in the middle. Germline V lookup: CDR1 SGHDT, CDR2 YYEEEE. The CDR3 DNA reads TGTGCCAGCAGCGTGGACACCTCCTACGAGCAGTACGTC. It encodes CASSVDTSYEQYV.

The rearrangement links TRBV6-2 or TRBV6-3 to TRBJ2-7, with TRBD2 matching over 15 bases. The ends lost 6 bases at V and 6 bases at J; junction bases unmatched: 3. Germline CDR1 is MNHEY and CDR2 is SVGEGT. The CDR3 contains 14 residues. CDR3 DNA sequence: TGTGCCAGCAGCCAGGGACTAGCGGGAGGCGAGCAGTACGTC. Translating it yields CASSQGLAGGEQYV.

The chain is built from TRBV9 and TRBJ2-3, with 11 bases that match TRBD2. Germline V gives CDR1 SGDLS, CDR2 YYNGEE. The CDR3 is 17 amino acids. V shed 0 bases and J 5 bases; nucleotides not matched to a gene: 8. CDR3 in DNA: TGTGCCAGCAGCGTAGGGACTAGCGGGCGTATGAGAGATACGCAGTATTTT. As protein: CASSVGTSGRMRDTQYF.

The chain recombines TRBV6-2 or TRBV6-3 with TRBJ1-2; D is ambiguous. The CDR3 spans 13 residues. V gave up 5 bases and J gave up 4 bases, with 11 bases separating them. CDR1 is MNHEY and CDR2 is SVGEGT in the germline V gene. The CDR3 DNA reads TGTGCCAGCAGTGAGGTCAGAGGCTATGGCTACACCTTC. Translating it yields CASSEVRGYGYTF.

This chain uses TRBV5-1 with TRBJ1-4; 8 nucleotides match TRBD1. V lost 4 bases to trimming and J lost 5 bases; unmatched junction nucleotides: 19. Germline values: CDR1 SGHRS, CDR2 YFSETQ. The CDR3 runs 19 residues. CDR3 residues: CASSTGRRDRRLSNEKLFF. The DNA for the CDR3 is TGCGCCAGCAGCACGGGTCGCCGGGACAGGAGGCTTAGCAATGAAAAACTGTTTTTT.

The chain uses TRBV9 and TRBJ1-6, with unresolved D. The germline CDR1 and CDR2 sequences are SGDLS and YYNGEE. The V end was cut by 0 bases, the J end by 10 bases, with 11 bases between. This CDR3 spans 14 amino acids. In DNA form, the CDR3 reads TGTGCCAGCAGCGTAGAGCACAGCACCTCACCCCTCCACTTT. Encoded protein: CASSVEHSTSPLHF.

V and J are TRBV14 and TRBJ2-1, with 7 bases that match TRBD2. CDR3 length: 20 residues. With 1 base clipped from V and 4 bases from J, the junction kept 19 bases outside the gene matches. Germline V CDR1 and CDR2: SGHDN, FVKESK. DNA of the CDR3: TGTGCCAGCAGCCAAGCTGGGCTAGCGGTATTAAGGAAAGGGTACAATGAGCAGTTCTTC. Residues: CASSQAGLAVLRKGYNEQFF.

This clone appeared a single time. The CDR3 is CASSLRGQGLTNEKLFF. In DNA form, the CDR3 reads TGTGCCAGCAGTTTAAGAGGGCAGGGTCTCACTAATGAAAAACTGTTTTTT. This rearrangement joins TRBV27 to TRBJ1-4; the D gene is possibly TRBD1 (5 bases). V was shortened by 2 bases and J by 2 bases, with 15 bases between the two germline ends. This CDR3 spans 17 amino acids. Germline values: CDR1 MNHEY, CDR2 SMNVEV (reference sequence).

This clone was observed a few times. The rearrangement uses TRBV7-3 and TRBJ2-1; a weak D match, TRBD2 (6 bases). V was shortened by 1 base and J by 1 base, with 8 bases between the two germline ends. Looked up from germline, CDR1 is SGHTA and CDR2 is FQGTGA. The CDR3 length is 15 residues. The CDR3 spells CASSLRGESYNEQFF. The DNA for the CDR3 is TGTGCCAGCAGCTTAAGGGGGGAGTCCTACAATGAGCAGTTCTTC.

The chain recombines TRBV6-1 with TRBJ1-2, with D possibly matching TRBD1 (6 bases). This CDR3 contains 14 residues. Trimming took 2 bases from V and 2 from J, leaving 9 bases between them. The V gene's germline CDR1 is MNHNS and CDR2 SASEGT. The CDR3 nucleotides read TGTGCCAGCAGTGAACCGGGACACAACTATGGCTACACCTTC. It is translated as CASSEPGHNYGYTF.

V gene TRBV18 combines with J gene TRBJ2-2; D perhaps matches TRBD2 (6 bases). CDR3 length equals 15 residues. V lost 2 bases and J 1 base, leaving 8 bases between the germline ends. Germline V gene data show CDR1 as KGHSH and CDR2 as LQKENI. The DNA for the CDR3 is TGTGCCAGCTCACCAGGCGGGATGAACACCGGGGAGCTGTTTTTT. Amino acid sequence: CASSPGGMNTGELFF. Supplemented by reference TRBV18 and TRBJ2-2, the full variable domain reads NAGVMQNPRHLVRRRGQEARLRCSPMKGHSHVYWYRQLPEEGLKFMVYLQKENIIDESGMPKERFSAEFPKEGPSILRIQQVVRGDSAAYFCASSPGGMNTGELFFGEGSRLTVL.

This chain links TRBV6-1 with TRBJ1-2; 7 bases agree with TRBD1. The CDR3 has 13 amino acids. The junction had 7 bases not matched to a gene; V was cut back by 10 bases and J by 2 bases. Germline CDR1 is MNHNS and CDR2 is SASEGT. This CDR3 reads CATRRGLNYGYTF. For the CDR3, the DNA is TGTGCCACCCGGAGGGGGCTAAACTATGGCTACACCTTC.

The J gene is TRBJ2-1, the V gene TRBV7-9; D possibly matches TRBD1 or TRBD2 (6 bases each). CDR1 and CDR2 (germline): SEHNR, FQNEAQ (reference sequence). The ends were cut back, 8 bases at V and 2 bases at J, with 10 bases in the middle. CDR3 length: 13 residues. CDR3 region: CASSRGAYNEQFF. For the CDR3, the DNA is TGTGCCAGCTCAAGGGGGGCCTACAATGAGCAGTTCTTC. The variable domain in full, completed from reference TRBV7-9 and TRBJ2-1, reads DTGVSQNPRHKITKRGQNVTFRCDPISEHNRLYWYRQTLGQGPEFLTYFQNEAQLEKSRLLSDRFSAERPKGSFSTLEIQRTEQGDSAMYLCASSRGAYNEQFFGPGTRLTVL.

CDR3 protein: CASSQGQGVEKLFF. In DNA form, the CDR3 reads TGCGCCAGCAGCCAGGGACAGGGGGTCGAAAAACTGTTTTTT. V is TRBV4-3 and J is TRBJ1-4; TRBD1 aligns across 11 bases. Germline assignment: CDR1 LGHNA and CDR2 YSLEER. V was clipped by 3 bases and J by 8 bases; unmatched bases: 2. CDR3 length equals 14 residues.

The CDR3 DNA follows: TGTGCCTGGAGTGTAAAGCATCAAGCTTTCTTT. Translation gives CAWSVKHQAFF. The rearrangement uses TRBV30 and TRBJ1-1; D remains unclear. Germline V gene data show CDR1 as GTSNPN and CDR2 as SVGIG (reference sequence). The CDR3 has 11 residues. Trimming removed 0 bases at V and 9 bases at J, with 8 bases between.

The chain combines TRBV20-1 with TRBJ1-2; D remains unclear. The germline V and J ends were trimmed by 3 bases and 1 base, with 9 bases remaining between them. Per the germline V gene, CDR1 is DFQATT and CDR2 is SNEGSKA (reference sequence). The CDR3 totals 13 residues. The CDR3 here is CSASGGVNYGYTF. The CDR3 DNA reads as TGCAGTGCTAGTGGCGGGGTTAACTATGGCTACACCTTC.

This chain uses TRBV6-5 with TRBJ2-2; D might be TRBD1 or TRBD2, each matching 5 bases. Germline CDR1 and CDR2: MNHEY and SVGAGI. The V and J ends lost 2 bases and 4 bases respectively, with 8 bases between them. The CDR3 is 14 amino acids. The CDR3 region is CASSYMGVTGELFF. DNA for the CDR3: TGTGCCAGCAGTTACATGGGGGTCACCGGGGAGCTGTTTTTT.

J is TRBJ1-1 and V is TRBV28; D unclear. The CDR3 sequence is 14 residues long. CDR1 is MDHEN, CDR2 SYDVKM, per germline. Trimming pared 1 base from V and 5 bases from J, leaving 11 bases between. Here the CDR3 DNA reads TGTGCCAGCAGTTTATTGGGTGGGTCGACTGAAGCTTTCTTT. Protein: CASSLLGGSTEAFF.

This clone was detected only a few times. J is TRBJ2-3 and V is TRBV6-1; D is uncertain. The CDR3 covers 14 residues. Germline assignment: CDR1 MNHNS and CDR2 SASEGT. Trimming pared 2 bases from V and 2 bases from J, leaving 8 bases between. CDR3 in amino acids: CASSEPGYTDTQYF. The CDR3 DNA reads TGTGCCAGCAGTGAACCAGGTTACACAGATACGCAGTATTTT.

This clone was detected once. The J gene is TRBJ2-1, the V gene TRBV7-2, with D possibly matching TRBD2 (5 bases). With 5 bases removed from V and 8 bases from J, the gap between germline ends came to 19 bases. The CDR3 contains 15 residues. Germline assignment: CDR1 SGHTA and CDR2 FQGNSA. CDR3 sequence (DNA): TGTGCCAGCAGCCCCGGTATAGTGCCCGGGGATGAGCAGTTCTTC. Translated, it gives CASSPGIVPGDEQFF.

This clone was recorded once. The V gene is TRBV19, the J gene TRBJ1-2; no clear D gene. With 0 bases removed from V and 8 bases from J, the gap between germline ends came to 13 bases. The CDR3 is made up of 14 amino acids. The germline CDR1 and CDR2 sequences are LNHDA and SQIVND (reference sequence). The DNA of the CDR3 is TGTGCCAGTAGTATAGAAGGGAAGGTGCGGGGCTACACCTTC. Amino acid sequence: CASSIEGKVRGYTF.

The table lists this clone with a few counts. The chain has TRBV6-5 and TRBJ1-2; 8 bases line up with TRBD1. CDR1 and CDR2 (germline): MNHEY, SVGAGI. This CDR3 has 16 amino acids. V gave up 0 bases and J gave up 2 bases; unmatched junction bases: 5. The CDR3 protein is CASSYSARGLNYGYTF. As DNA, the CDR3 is TGTGCCAGCAGTTACTCGGCCAGGGGGCTGAACTATGGCTACACCTTC.

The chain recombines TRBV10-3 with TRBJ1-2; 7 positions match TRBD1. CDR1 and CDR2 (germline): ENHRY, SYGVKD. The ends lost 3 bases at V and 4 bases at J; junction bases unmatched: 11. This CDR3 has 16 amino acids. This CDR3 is CAISDLAGDRSYGYTF. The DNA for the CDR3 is TGTGCCATCAGTGATCTCGCAGGGGACAGATCCTATGGCTACACCTTC.

The CDR3 spells CASQRQRQSYEQYV. CDR3 nucleotides: TGTGCCAGCCAGCGACAGCGCCAGTCCTACGAGCAGTACGTC. The chain uses TRBV6-5 and TRBJ2-7; tentatively, D is TRBD1 (5 bases). The V gene lost 8 bases and the J gene lost 1 base, with 15 bases spanning the gap. Germline CDR1 MNHEY, CDR2 SVGAGI. The length of the CDR3 is 14 residues.

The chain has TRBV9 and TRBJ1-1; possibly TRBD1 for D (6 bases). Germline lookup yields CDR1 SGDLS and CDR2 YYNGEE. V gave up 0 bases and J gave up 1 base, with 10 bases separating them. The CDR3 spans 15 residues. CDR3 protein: CASSVGQTGNTEAFF. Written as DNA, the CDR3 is TGTGCCAGCAGCGTAGGCCAGACAGGGAACACTGAAGCTTTCTTT.

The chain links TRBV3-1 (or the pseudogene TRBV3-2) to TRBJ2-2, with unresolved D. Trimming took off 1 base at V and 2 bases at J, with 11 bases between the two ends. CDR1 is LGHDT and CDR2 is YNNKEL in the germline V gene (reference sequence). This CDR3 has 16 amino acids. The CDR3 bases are TGTGCCAGCAGCCAAGGGCGTACTTTTAACACCGGGGAGCTGTTTTTT. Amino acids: CASSQGRTFNTGELFF.